The T cell receptor (beta chain) under discussion was sequenced for a study of regulatory T cells in long-lasting Graves disease. Both iRepertoire HTBI primers and Arm-PCR of CDR3 regions were used to build the TCR beta libraries. TCRdb redid the calling of the multiplex PCR reads with MiXCR, one entry per CDR3 protein. The table includes 400,000 to 500,000 distinct CDR3 sequences, roughly a fifth detected once. The time point is: persistent/refractory GD, antithyroid drugs over 5 years with positive TRAb. The TCR library was made from RNA that had been extracted from PBMCs in TRIzol. V was shortened by 3 bases and J by 1 base, with 19 bases between the two germline ends. This CDR3 spans 17 amino acids. Germline V CDR1 and CDR2: DFQATT, SNEGSKA (reference sequence).

This clonotype originated in a female donor with Graves disease. The sample consisted of peripheral blood mononuclear cells (PBMCs), taken when the disease was refractory, from a patient treated with antithyroid drugs. The chain is built from TRBV20-1 and TRBJ1-5, with TRBD1 as a possible D gene (6 bases). In nucleotides, the CDR3 is TGCAGTGCTAGCCAGGGTGGCGGGGGCTTAAGCAATCAGCCCCAGCATTTT. Residues: CSASQGGGGLSNQPQHF.